Listed below are T cell receptor beta chains from one sample, sequenced in a study of T cell repertoires in cytomegalovirus infection. TCRdb passed the reads through MiXCR, listing each CDR3 protein once. Seen here are 400,000 or so distinct CDR3 sequences, around 32% observed once, and the top ten hold roughly an eighth. Specimen: PBMCs. Receptors were obtained from a human donor in good health (CMV status not recorded). Some clones in this sample may be carry-over from other donors' samples. The CDR3 runs from the conserved cysteine through the conserved F or W. The order of the fields is D gene, V gene, J gene, clone size, CDR3 DNA, CDR3 protein. A D gene is named only where the DNA matches it firmly. Size values are once, few and many counts, or a class for expanded clones, and some rows have none.

>-|TRBV7-8|TRBJ2-7|many
TGTGCCAGCAGCCCAATCGTCGGTCAAAGCTCCTACGAGCAGTACTTC
CASSPIVGQSSYEQYF
>-|TRBV7-6|TRBJ2-7|few
TGTGCCAGCAGCTGGACATCTAGCTCCTACGAGCAGTACTTC
CASSWTSSSYEQYF
>TRBD1|TRBV12-3/TRBV12-4|TRBJ1-4|-
TGTGCCAGCGGGTTTCCAGGGGGAGGAAATGAAAAACTGTTTTTT
CASGFPGGGNEKLFF
>-|TRBV6-4|TRBJ1-2|-
TGTGCCAGCAGTGACTCGGCTGGGGGGCGCGGTTATGGCTACACCTTC
CASSDSAGGRGYGYTF
>-|TRBV5-1|TRBJ1-1|few
TGCGCCAGCAGCTTGGTTACAGTTCGGAACACTGAAGCTTTCTTT
CASSLVTVRNTEAFF
>TRBD1|TRBV6-6|TRBJ2-4|-
TGTGCCAGCAGTCACGACAGGGAATTAGCCAAAAACATTCAGTACTTC
CASSHDRELAKNIQYF
>-|TRBV28|TRBJ1-5|few
TGTGCCAGCAGTCTCAGTAGAATCGTGGATCAGCCCCAGCATTTT
CASSLSRIVDQPQHF
>TRBD2|TRBV7-8|TRBJ2-3|-
TGTGCCAGCAGCCGCTGGGGGGTAGCGGGGGGCGGCACAGATACGCAGTATTTT
CASSRWGVAGGGTDTQYF
>-|TRBV7-2|TRBJ1-5|many
TGTGCCAGCAGCGCTACAGGGACCAATCAGCCCCAGCATTTT
CASSATGTNQPQHF
>-|TRBV7-2|TRBJ2-1|many
TGTGCCAGCAGCTTAATCCCGAGGACAGATTACAATGAGCAGTTCTTC
CASSLIPRTDYNEQFF
>-|TRBV7-6|TRBJ1-4|few
TGTGCCAGCAGCCTGGGCAGATCCGCAACTAATGAAAAACTGTTTTTT
CASSLGRSATNEKLFF
>-|TRBV29-1|TRBJ1-4|-
TGCAGCGTTCGGACCCTAGATGAAAAACTGTTTTTT
CSVRTLDEKLFF
>TRBD2|TRBV19|TRBJ2-4|few
TGTGCCAGTATGACGGGGGGGCCTGGGACCAAAAACATTCAGTACTTC
CASMTGGPGTKNIQYF